Below, one TCR beta chain is given with its context. It lacks a known antigen. Qualities for individual bases were not recorded, and no much larger clone is one base off. Enrolling through a virtual design, the prospective study's participants ranged in age from roughly 18 to 95 years and lived across more than 20 United States geographic areas. In the prospective study, participants were assigned to cohorts based on the clinical history participants reported in a screening survey and a study questionnaire. Mobile phlebotomists in the prospective study collected whole blood, serum and a nasopharyngeal or oropharyngeal swab from every participant. Prospective study participants could optionally give additional blood draws and questionnaires over an approximately two-month period. Before DNA extraction, blood samples from the prospective study were shipped at room temperature or frozen. The source of the sample is a study of blood T cell repertoires in COVID-19 (dated by TCRdb to about 2020). At the level of the whole study: Samples covering the acute and convalescent phases of COVID-19 were provided by collaborators in the United States, Italy and Spain. The prospective study material was composed of cDNA or gDNA derived from T cells, B-cell-depleted T cells, or PBMCs. The dataset comprised deeply sampled blood TCRbeta repertoires from subjects exposed to, actively infected with, or recovered from COVID-19. The repertoires were made available in a free public database intended to serve as a resource for research on the immune response to SARS-CoV-2. Samples were obtained from the ongoing ImmuneRACE study (first 160 participants) and from over 1,000 subjects provided by 6 global collaborators. Sample metadata almost always included a de-identified subject ID, COVID-19 status, age in years and sex. Where available, HLA class I and class II types were obtained from metadata supplied by the sample provider rather than from assay-based typing.

Broader findings and caveats from the paper: How much clinical and demographic metadata was included differed by source and by participant, and the metadata was provided uncurated.

V trim: 0 bases; J trim: 2 bases; unmatched bases: 9. The CDR3 sequence holds 17 residues, the cysteine and phenylalanine included. The retained sequence is limited to the CDR3, 51 bases, with the frame set at the first base. Sequences LNHNV (CDR1) and YYDKDF (CDR2) are obtained from the germline V gene (reference sequence). The immunoSEQ Assay, a bias-controlled multiplex PCR, was used to amplify TCRbeta CDR3 regions from genomic DNA. The study's own analysis went as follows. Within the assay, amplification of reference gene primers was used to estimate how many nucleated cells each sample contained. To quantify the absolute abundance of each unique TCRbeta CDR3 rearrangement, sequence reads were collapsed and filtered. For each sample, productive Simpson clonality was calculated as the square root of Simpson's diversity index over productive rearrangements. As stored in TCRdb, this immuneACCESS dataset retains in-frame rearrangements with V and J assigned. A fraction of the clones does not appear; measured against another copy, unresolved V genes explain less than half of the discrepancy, and the remainder lacks a known reason. The DNA was the basis for D and trimming; V, J and clone size are from that table. Across this sample there are approximately 390,000 clones, with around 90% seen only once. Roughly 2% of the sample lies in the top ten.

Sequenced: PBMCs or T cells enriched from blood (not recorded which). The receptor was isolated from a woman aged 35 to 49 with acute COVID-19. The chain is encoded by TRBV15 joined to TRBJ2-7; 8 bases in the middle match TRBD1. The bases read TGTGCCACCAGCAGAGATCTAGCCGGGACAGGTACCTACGAGCAGTACTTC. Its protein product is CATSRDLAGTGTYEQYF.